One sample yielded the 21 T cell receptor beta chains listed below, sequenced in a study of cytomegalovirus exposure and HLA in healthy donors (dated by TCRdb to 2016 to 2017). The library came from the immunoSEQ multiplex PCR assay. For the multiplex PCR, a mixture combining 60 forward primers for TCR Vbeta segments and 13 reverse primers for TCR Jbeta segments was used. The table was pulled from immuneACCESS by TCRdb, which kept in-frame rearrangements only. Such tables lose some clones; where checked, under half of the loss comes from unresolved V genes, and the rest has no known cause. This sample has 150,000 to 200,000 clones in its table, and around 81% of those were observed once. The ten most abundant clones make up about 2.2% of the sample. Sequencing was done on a sample of PBMCs. Receptors were obtained from a woman in her 30s in good health and CMV-seronegative.

The V gene is TRBV7-9, the J gene TRBJ2-6; maybe TRBD1 (5 bases). Germline CDR1 SEHNR, CDR2 FQNEAQ (reference sequence). The length of the CDR3 is 15 residues. V gave up 5 bases and J gave up 2 bases, with 10 bases separating them. The CDR3 nucleotides read TGTGCCAGCAGCCTACAGGCTGCTGGGGCCAACGTCCTGACTTTC. Translated, it gives CASSLQAAGANVLTF.

This chain connects TRBV7-2 to TRBJ2-7, with TRBD2 as a possible D gene (6 bases). Trimming stripped 4 bases from V and 6 bases from J, with 13 bases between. CDR3 length: 13 residues. The germline gives CDR1 SGHTA, CDR2 FQGNSA. The chain's CDR3 is CASSSNQGGEQYF. Here the CDR3 DNA reads TGTGCCAGCAGCTCGAATCAGGGAGGCGAGCAGTACTTC.

The chain is built from TRBV6-6 and TRBJ2-5; D gene ambiguous. The CDR3 consists of 13 residues. V lost 6 bases to trimming and J lost 2 bases, with 10 bases between them. From germline, CDR1 is MNHNY and CDR2 SVGAGI (reference sequence). The CDR3 region is CASSFGLQETQYF. The CDR3 region has the DNA TGTGCCAGCAGCTTCGGGTTACAAGAGACCCAGTACTTC.

The chain is built from TRBV4-1 and TRBJ2-1; the D gene is possibly TRBD2 (6 bases). Germline V CDR1 and CDR2: MGHRA, YSYEKL. The CDR3 is made up of 15 amino acids. The V end lost 0 bases, the J end lost 9 bases, and 15 bases lay between the germline ends. The CDR3 DNA follows: TGCGCCAGCAGCCAAGATGAACAACGGAGGGGTGAGCAGTTCTTC. Its translation: CASSQDEQRRGEQFF.

V is TRBV14 and J is TRBJ2-5; D remains ambiguous. Germline values: CDR1 SGHDN, CDR2 FVKESK. Deletions cut 3 bases from V and 2 bases from J, with 10 bases between. The CDR3 loop spans 14 amino acids. CDR3: CASSQQRIQETQYF. The DNA for the CDR3 is TGTGCCAGCAGCCAGCAGAGGATACAAGAGACCCAGTACTTC.

The genes are TRBV7-6 and TRBJ2-7, with unresolved D. Germline V CDR1 and CDR2: SGHVS, FNYEAQ. V was cut by 1 base and J by 3 bases, with 7 bases left in between. The CDR3 consists of 13 residues. CDR3 nucleotide sequence: TGTGCCAGCAGCTTAGGCCAGGACTACGAGCAGTACTTC. Protein sequence: CASSLGQDYEQYF.

Regarding this clone: Compared with germline, one end of the junction differs, possibly owing to a read error. The chain couples TRBV7-7 to TRBJ2-7, with 9 bases matching TRBD1. Germline V gene sequence: CDR1 SSHAT, CDR2 FNYEAQ (reference sequence). The CDR3 is made up of 14 amino acids. The CDR3 nucleotides are TGTGCTAGCAGCTTACTACAGGGGGCAAGCGAGCAGTACTTC. Its translation is CASSLLQGASEQYF.

The chain recombines TRBV5-6 with TRBJ1-6, with unresolved D. Between the trimmed V and J ends, which lost 4 bases and 9 bases, there was a span of 14 bases. CDR1 SGHDT and CDR2 YYEEEE come from the germline V gene. This CDR3 is 14 amino acids long. CDR3 sequence reads: CASSRRRAGSPLHF. CDR3 sequence (DNA): TGTGCCAGCAGCCGGCGGAGGGCAGGTTCACCCCTCCACTTT.

This clone has a handful of counts. This sequence joins TRBV13 and TRBJ2-2, with a weak D call TRBD2 (6 bases). The CDR3 has 19 amino acids. The V end was cut by 0 bases, the J end by 4 bases, with 21 bases between. Germline values: CDR1 PRHDT, CDR2 FYEKMQ (reference sequence). The CDR3 region has the DNA TGTGCCAGCAGCTTAGGCCTAAAGTGGGGGGATCCTTTCACCGGGGAGCTGTTTTTT. This sequence encodes CASSLGLKWGDPFTGELFF.

V is TRBV7-6 and J is TRBJ2-3; D is perhaps TRBD2 (6 bases). Trimming left V 0 bases short and J 1 base short, with 11 bases between. Germline CDR1 is SGHVS and CDR2 is FNYEAQ. The CDR3 is made up of 16 amino acids. The CDR3: CASSLAPSDGTDTQYF. DNA for the CDR3: TGTGCCAGCAGCTTAGCCCCTAGCGATGGCACAGATACGCAGTATTTT.

This clone was observed a few times. The V call is TRBV30, the J call TRBJ1-5; 7 nucleotides align to TRBD1. Germline V gene sequence: CDR1 GTSNPN, CDR2 SVGIG (reference sequence). The CDR3 is 13 residues long. The ends lost 5 bases at V and 4 bases at J; junction bases unmatched: 5. The CDR3, as DNA: TGTGCCTGGGCGGGACAGAAGAATCAGCCCCAGCATTTT. Residues: CAWAGQKNQPQHF.

The chain is built from TRBV5-1 and TRBJ1-1, with TRBD1 matching over 10 bases. The junction had 6 bases not matched to a gene; V was cut back by 0 bases and J by 4 bases. Germline V gene sequence: CDR1 SGHRS, CDR2 YFSETQ. The CDR3 contains 16 residues. CDR3 in DNA: TGCGCCAGCAGCTTGGAGACAGGGGGCGCCGGCACTGAAGCTTTCTTT. Amino acids: CASSLETGGAGTEAFF.

Here the CDR3 reads CASSQQGERITEAFF. CDR3 in DNA: TGTGCCAGCAGCCAACAGGGGGAAAGGATCACTGAAGCTTTCTTT. This chain links TRBV7-9 with TRBJ1-1; 8 bases line up with TRBD1. V was clipped by 5 bases and J by 4 bases; unmatched bases: 9. Germline loops: CDR1 SEHNR, CDR2 FQNEAQ (reference sequence). This CDR3 contains 15 residues. The full variable domain, its missing parts supplied by reference TRBV7-9 and TRBJ1-1, is DTGVSQNPRHKITKRGQNVTFRCDPISEHNRLYWYRQTLGQGPEFLTYFQNEAQLEKSRLLSDRFSAERPKGSFSTLEIQRTEQGDSAMYLCASSQQGERITEAFFGQGTRLTVV.

The chain links TRBV7-9 to TRBJ1-6; TRBD1 matches at 8 bases. The CDR3 covers 13 residues. The junction had 8 bases not matched to a gene; V was cut back by 8 bases and J by 11 bases. Per the germline V gene, CDR1 is SEHNR and CDR2 is FQNEAQ (reference sequence). The CDR3: CASRGTGDPPLHF. The CDR3 DNA follows: TGTGCCAGCCGCGGGACAGGTGATCCACCCCTCCACTTT.

This clone was observed once. The rearrangement links TRBV7-9 to TRBJ2-6; no clear D gene. CDR3 length: 13 residues. V was trimmed by 11 bases and J by 0 bases, leaving 8 bases between them. CDR1 is SEHNR and CDR2 is FQNEAQ in the germline V gene (reference sequence). CDR3: CASPGSGANVLTF. The CDR3 bases are TGTGCCTCTCCGGGCTCTGGGGCCAACGTCCTGACTTTC.

This clone was seen more than once but under ten times. The CDR3 region has the DNA TGTGCCAGCAGCTTGAGTGGGGCAGACTATGGCTACACCTTC. It codes for CASSLSGADYGYTF. This rearrangement joins TRBV5-6 to TRBJ1-2, with D tentatively TRBD1 (5 bases). The length of the CDR3 is 14 residues. The V gene lost 1 base and the J gene lost 3 bases, with 10 bases spanning the gap. The germline V gene has CDR1 SGHDT and CDR2 YYEEEE. Together with reference TRBV5-6 and TRBJ1-2, the CDR3 gives the full variable domain: DAGVTQSPTHLIKTRGQQVTLRCSPKSGHDTVSWYQQALGQGPQFIFQYYEEEERQRGNFPDRFSGHQFPNYSSELNVNALLLGDSALYLCASSLSGADYGYTFGSGTRLTVV.

The V call is TRBV5-1, the J call TRBJ1-2, with D uncertain. V lost 3 bases, J lost 4 bases, and 13 bases lay in between. This CDR3 region has 14 residues. Germline CDR1 is SGHRS and CDR2 is YFSETQ. The CDR3, as DNA: TGCGCCAGCAGCTGGGAGGGTTCAAGCTATGGCTACACCTTC. Protein product: CASSWEGSSYGYTF.

The chain combines TRBV6-5 with TRBJ2-1; 8 bases match TRBD1. Germline CDR1 is MNHEY and CDR2 is SVGAGI. V was clipped by 4 bases and J by 5 bases; unmatched bases: 7. The CDR3 is 15 residues long. The CDR3 DNA is TGTGCCAGCAGTTCAGACAGGGGCCCTCACAATGAGCAGTTCTTC. It is translated as CASSSDRGPHNEQFF.

The V call is TRBV6-5, the J call TRBJ1-3; TRBD1 is a possible D gene (6 bases). This CDR3 has 15 residues. The V end was cut by 6 bases, the J end by 0 bases, with 12 bases between. Germline loops: CDR1 MNHEY, CDR2 SVGAGI. This CDR3 is CASSRGQSSGNTIYF. The DNA for the CDR3 is TGTGCCAGCAGCCGAGGACAGAGCTCTGGAAACACCATATATTTT.

CDR3 loop: CASSLSTGYFGYTF. The CDR3 coding sequence is TGTGCCAGCTCACTCTCGACAGGGTATTTCGGCTACACCTTC. The rearrangement uses TRBV18 and TRBJ1-2; 7 nucleotides agree with TRBD1. Germline V gene sequence: CDR1 KGHSH, CDR2 LQKENI. V was clipped by 4 bases and J by 8 bases; unmatched bases: 10. CDR3 size: 14 residues. Based on the CDR3 plus reference TRBV18 and TRBJ1-2, the full variable domain is NAGVMQNPRHLVRRRGQEARLRCSPMKGHSHVYWYRQLPEEGLKFMVYLQKENIIDESGMPKERFSAEFPKEGPSILRIQQVVRGDSAAYFCASSLSTGYFGYTFGSGTRLTVV.

The V gene is TRBV2, the J gene TRBJ2-3; 12 bases fit TRBD2. The CDR3 extends over 16 amino acids. The germline CDR1 and CDR2 sequences are SNHLY and FYNNEI. With 4 bases clipped from V and 4 bases from J, the junction kept 6 bases outside the gene matches. The CDR3 here is CASSVLSSGGADTQYF. Written as DNA, the CDR3 is TGTGCCAGCAGTGTCCTCTCTAGCGGGGGGGCAGATACGCAGTATTTT. Based on the CDR3 plus reference TRBV2 and TRBJ2-3, the full variable domain is EPEVTQTPSHQVTQMGQEVILRCVPISNHLYFYWYRQILGQKVEFLVSFYNNEISEKSEIFDDQFSVERPDGSNFTLKIRSTKLEDSAMYFCASSVLSSGGADTQYFGPGTRLTVL.